These 9 T cell receptor beta chains were all obtained from the same sample, sequenced in a study of tumor-infiltrating lymphocytes in primary liver carcinoma. Both RNA and DNA were isolated together from roughly 20-30 mg of bulk tissue that had not been sorted. The template, 500 ng total RNA, yielded TCR beta cDNA made with a constant-region primer. TCR beta libraries came from three nested multiplex PCR rounds using slightly modified ARM-PCR. Each of the first two PCR rounds ran approximately 10 cycles with TRBV1-TRBV30 forward and C-beta reverse primers. TCRdb used MiXCR to reprocess the multiplex PCR reads, holding one entry per CDR3 protein. Here the sample spans some 87,000 distinct CDR3 sequences, around 70% being singletons. Material for sequencing was tumor-adjacent normal liver tissue. The receptors come from a man aged 40-49 years with primary liver carcinoma and hepatitis B virus infection.

As regards this clonotype: One junction end does not reproduce the germline sequence, and a read error may be involved. The chain joins TRBV11-2 to TRBJ2-1; D gene ambiguous. The length of the CDR3 is 11 residues. Germline V gene data show CDR1 as SGHAT and CDR2 as FQNNGV. CDR3 DNA sequence: TGTACCAGCAACTTCGACAATGAGCAGTTCTTC. Amino acids: CTSNFDNEQFF. Supplemented by reference TRBV11-2 and TRBJ2-1, the full variable domain reads EAGVAQSPRYKIIEKRQSVAFWCNPISGHATLYWYQQILGQGPKLLIQFQNNGVVDDSQLPKDRFSAERLKGVDSTLKIQPAKLEDSAVYLCTSNFDNEQFFGPGTRLTVL.

On this clonotype itself: A much larger clonotype is one base distant, so this may be a read error. The DNA of the CDR3 is TGTGTCTGGGCCAAAGCTTTCTTT. The encoded protein is CVWAKAFF. The gene calls are TRBV30 and TRBJ1-1; D gene ambiguous. CDR1 is GTSNPN and CDR2 is SVGIG in the germline V gene (reference sequence). The CDR3 contains 8 residues.

V gene TRBV12-3 or TRBV12-4 combines with J gene TRBJ2-1; unclear D gene. There are 12 residues in the CDR3. V was clipped by 6 bases and J by 15 bases, with 18 bases between them. This CDR3 is CASRLPTLERFF. The CDR3 DNA reads as TGTGCCAGCAGGTTACCGACCCTTGAACGGTTCTTC.

A note on this clonotype: A much larger clone differs by one base, so this may be a read error. This chain links TRBV5-1 with TRBJ2-1; D may be TRBD2 (5 bases). The CDR3 has 13 residues. Looked up from germline, CDR1 is SGHRS and CDR2 is YFSETQ. CDR3 bases: TGCACCAGCGGCTGGACTCCAAACAATGAGCAGTTCTTC. Translation gives CTSGWTPNNEQFF.

In regard to this clonotype: One end of the junction varies from germline; a read error may be responsible. The J gene is TRBJ2-4, the V gene TRBV28; 11 nucleotides match TRBD2. Germline CDR1 and CDR2: MDHEN and SYDVKM. The CDR3 length is 16 residues. The CDR3, as DNA: TGTGCCGGTAGTTCCCCCGGGACTAGCGGCAAAAACATTCAGAACTTC. Protein sequence: CAGSSPGTSGKNIQNF. Looking up the rest from reference TRBV28 and TRBJ2-4 gives the full variable domain: DVKVTQSSRYLVKRTGEKVFLECVQDMDHENMFWYRQDPGLGLRLIYFSYDVKMKEKGDIPEGYSVSREKKERFSLILESASTNQTSMYLCAGSSPGTSGKNIQNFGAGTRLSVL.

The rearrangement joins TRBV14 to TRBJ1-1, with unresolved D. CDR3 size: 12 residues. The V and J ends lost 4 bases and 14 bases respectively, with 17 bases between them. Germline CDR1 reads SGHDN; CDR2 reads FVKESK. CDR3 nucleotides: TGTGCCAGCAGCCTCTTAGGAAGAGTAGCCTTCTTT. It encodes CASSLLGRVAFF.

Notes on this clonotype: An end of the junction does not agree with germline; a read error may underlie this. J is TRBJ1-5 and V is TRBV4-1; D not certain. In germline, CDR1 is MGHRA, CDR2 YSYEKL. The CDR3 covers 16 residues. Here the CDR3 reads CAGSQDLTWKNQPQHF. CDR3 DNA: TGCGCCGGCAGCCAAGATCTGACATGGAAGAATCAGCCCCAGCATTTT.

On this clonotype itself: It may be a read error: a sequence one base away is much more abundant. V and J are TRBV7-9 and TRBJ2-7, with TRBD1 as a possible D gene (6 bases). CDR1 and CDR2 (germline): SEHNR, FQNEAQ (reference sequence). The CDR3 extends over 14 amino acids. CDR3 nucleotide sequence: TGTGCCAGCAGCCCAAACAGGGTTCCCGACGACCAGTACTTC. Translation gives CASSPNRVPDDQYF.

In the case of this clonotype: A clone one base away is much larger, so this may be a read error. This chain connects TRBV6-1 to TRBJ2-7, with D perhaps matching TRBD2 (6 bases). CDR3 length equals 13 residues. The V gene lost 8 bases and the J gene lost 3 bases, with 14 bases spanning the gap. Germline V CDR1 and CDR2: MNHNS, SASEGT. For the CDR3, the DNA is TGTGCCAGCCTCCACGGGAGCTTCTACGAGCAGTACTTC. This sequence encodes CASLHGSFYEQYF.